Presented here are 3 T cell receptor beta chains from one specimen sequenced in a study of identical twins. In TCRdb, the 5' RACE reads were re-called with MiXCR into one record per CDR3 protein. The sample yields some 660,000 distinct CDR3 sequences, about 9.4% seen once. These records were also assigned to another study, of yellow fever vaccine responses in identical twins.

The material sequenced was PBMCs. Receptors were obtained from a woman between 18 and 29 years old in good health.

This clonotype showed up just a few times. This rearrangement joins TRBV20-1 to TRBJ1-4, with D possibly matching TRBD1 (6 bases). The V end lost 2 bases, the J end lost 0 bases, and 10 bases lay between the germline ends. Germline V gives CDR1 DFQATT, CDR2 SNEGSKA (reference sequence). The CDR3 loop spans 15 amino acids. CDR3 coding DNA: TGCAGTGCTAGAACAGGGAGTGCAACTAATGAAAAACTGTTTTTT. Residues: CSARTGSATNEKLFF.

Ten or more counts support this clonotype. The CDR3: CASSEGQGFYEQYF. The CDR3 nucleotides are TGTGCCAGCAGCGAGGGACAGGGATTTTACGAGCAGTACTTC. This sequence joins TRBV11-2 and TRBJ2-7; 9 bases fit TRBD1. The CDR3 is made up of 14 amino acids. V was pared by 5 bases and J by 4 bases, with 6 bases of the junction left unmatched. In germline, CDR1 is SGHAT, CDR2 FQNNGV.

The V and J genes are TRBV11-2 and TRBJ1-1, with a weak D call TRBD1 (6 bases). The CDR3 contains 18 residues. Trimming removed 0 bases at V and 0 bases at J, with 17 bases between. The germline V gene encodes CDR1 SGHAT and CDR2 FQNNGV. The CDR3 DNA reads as TGTGCCAGCAGCTTAGAGCTGGTCAGGGGATTCATGAACACTGAAGCTTTCTTT. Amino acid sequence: CASSLELVRGFMNTEAFF. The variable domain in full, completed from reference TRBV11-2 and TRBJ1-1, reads EAGVAQSPRYKIIEKRQSVAFWCNPISGHATLYWYQQILGQGPKLLIQFQNNGVVDDSQLPKDRFSAERLKGVDSTLKIQPAKLEDSAVYLCASSLELVRGFMNTEAFFGQGTRLTVV.